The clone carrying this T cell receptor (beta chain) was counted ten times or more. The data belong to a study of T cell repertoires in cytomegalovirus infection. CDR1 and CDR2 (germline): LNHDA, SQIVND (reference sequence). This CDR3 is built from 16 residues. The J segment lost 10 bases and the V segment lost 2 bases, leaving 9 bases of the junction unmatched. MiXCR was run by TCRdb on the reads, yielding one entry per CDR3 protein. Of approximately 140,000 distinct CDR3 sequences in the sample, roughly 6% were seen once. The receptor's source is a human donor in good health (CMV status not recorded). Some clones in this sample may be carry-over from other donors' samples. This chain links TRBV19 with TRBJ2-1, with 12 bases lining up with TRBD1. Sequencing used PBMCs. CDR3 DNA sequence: TGTGCCAGTAGTATAACTCCGGGACAGGGGGCGTGGGAGCAGTTCTTC. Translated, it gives CASSITPGQGAWEQFF.